The clone carrying this TCR beta chain was counted once. The antigen remains undetermined. Method: immunoSEQ multiplex PCR; TCRdb's copy keeps in-frame clones and lacks some. The data contain about 97,000 clones, around 92% of them seen just once; the ten biggest clones take up approximately 0.18%. Germline V gene lookup returns CDR1 SGHNT and CDR2 YYREEE (reference sequence). Trimming cost V 5 bases and J 5 bases, with 11 bases left between them. The CDR3 runs to 14 residues. This entry belongs to a study of graft-versus-host responses after intestinal transplantation. V and J are TRBV5-4 and TRBJ1-6; possible D gene TRBD1, 5 bases. This specimen was unstimulated CD4+ T cells sorted from spleen or lymph node cells, taken before transplant. This TCR was recovered from a human donor who was the organ donor for an intestinal transplant. The CDR3 nucleotides are TGTGCCAGCAGTCCCGACAGAGATAATTCACCCCTCCACTTT. Protein sequence: CASSPDRDNSPLHF.